A single sample is the source of the 20 T cell receptor beta chains below, sequenced in a study of cytomegalovirus exposure and HLA in healthy donors. The data were produced by immunoSEQ multiplex PCR, yet TCRdb's version contains in-frame clones alone and is incomplete. The top ten clones hold 1.2% of a sample with under 300,000 clones, around 87% of them seen once. Sequencing input: PBMCs. The receptors were sampled from a woman aged 25 to 39 in good health and CMV-seropositive.

V usage is TRBV27 and J usage is TRBJ2-3; TRBD2 might be the D (5 bases). V was cut by 1 base and J by 8 bases, with 19 bases left in between. This CDR3 is 16 amino acids long. Germline V lookup: CDR1 MNHEY, CDR2 SMNVEV (reference sequence). CDR3 nucleotide sequence: TGTGCCAGCAGTTTATTCGCGGCAACGGGGTTTGGTACGCAGTATTTT. Amino acid sequence: CASSLFAATGFGTQYF.

The chain joins TRBV19 to TRBJ2-7, with TRBD2 matching over 9 bases. Germline assignment: CDR1 LNHDA and CDR2 SQIVND (reference sequence). V lost 0 bases to trimming and J lost 9 bases; unmatched junction nucleotides: 9. This CDR3 is built from 15 residues. DNA for the CDR3: TGTGCCAGTAGTATAGAAGCGGGAGGTACTACGAGGCAGTACTTC. The encoded protein is CASSIEAGGTTRQYF.

This sequence joins TRBV27 and TRBJ1-3; TRBD1 might be the D (6 bases). Germline CDR1 and CDR2: MNHEY and SMNVEV (reference sequence). The CDR3 is made up of 14 amino acids. Trimming removed 2 bases at V and 2 bases at J, with 7 bases between. The CDR3: CASSLAGAGNTIYF. CDR3 bases: TGTGCCAGCAGTTTAGCAGGGGCTGGAAACACCATATATTTT.

V and J are TRBV4-1 and TRBJ2-2; 12 nucleotides align to TRBD2. Germline V gene sequence: CDR1 MGHRA, CDR2 YSYEKL. Trimming at V came to 4 bases and at J to 5 bases, leaving 8 bases not matched to a gene. The CDR3 has 17 amino acids. CDR3 nucleotides: TGCGCCAGCAGCCCGATCGGACTAGCGGGAAAAACCGGGGAGCTGTTTTTT. This translates into CASSPIGLAGKTGELFF.

The rearrangement links TRBV29-1 to TRBJ1-1; perhaps TRBD1 as D (6 bases). The V gene lost 7 bases and the J gene lost 0 bases, with 12 bases spanning the gap. The CDR3 contains 13 residues. The V gene's germline CDR1 is SQVTM and CDR2 ANQGSEA. Written as DNA, the CDR3 is TGCAGCGCCTTCGACAGGTTGAACACTGAAGCTTTCTTT. Protein sequence: CSAFDRLNTEAFF.

V is TRBV30 and J is TRBJ2-1; D not certain. CDR1 GTSNPN and CDR2 SVGIG come from the germline V gene (reference sequence). Trimming cost V 8 bases and J 0 bases, with 11 bases left between them. CDR3 length equals 13 residues. CDR3 amino acids: CAGGRFSYNEQFF. CDR3 in DNA: TGTGCCGGCGGAAGATTCTCCTACAATGAGCAGTTCTTC.

The chain uses TRBV11-2 and TRBJ2-7; TRBD1 matches at 7 bases. CDR1 is SGHAT and CDR2 is FQNNGV in the germline V gene. This CDR3 is built from 15 residues. V dropped 5 bases and J dropped 3; count of bases not matched to a gene: 10. DNA of the CDR3: TGTGCCAGCAGCAGGGGGCCGGGGCCCCTCTACGAGCAGTACTTC. Protein sequence: CASSRGPGPLYEQYF.

The rearrangement uses TRBV6-5 and TRBJ1-5; TRBD1 agrees at 10 bases. The CDR3 has 14 residues. Per the germline V gene, CDR1 is MNHEY and CDR2 is SVGAGI. Trimming cost V 6 bases and J 6 bases; bases outside gene matches: 5. CDR3 in DNA: TGTGCCAGCAGGGGGACAGGGGAAGCTCAGCCCCAGCATTTT. This translates into CASRGTGEAQPQHF.

This chain connects TRBV4-1 to TRBJ2-1, with 8 bases matching TRBD2. From germline, CDR1 is MGHRA and CDR2 YSYEKL. J was trimmed by 6 bases and V by 3 bases; bases with no gene match: 4. The CDR3 length is 14 residues. CDR3 region: CASSHPGLVNEQFF. The CDR3 coding sequence is TGCGCCAGCAGCCACCCGGGACTAGTCAATGAGCAGTTCTTC.

The chain employs TRBV27 and TRBJ2-3; TRBD2 might be the D (6 bases). Per germline, CDR1 MNHEY and CDR2 SMNVEV (reference sequence). The length of the CDR3 is 13 residues. V was pared by 7 bases and J by 7 bases, with 15 bases between. This CDR3 reads CASTAEEGYTQYF. In DNA form, the CDR3 reads TGTGCCAGCACGGCGGAGGAGGGATATACGCAGTATTTT.

The V call is TRBV5-6, the J call TRBJ2-1; D unclear. This CDR3 is 15 amino acids long. The germline gives CDR1 SGHDT, CDR2 YYEEEE. The V and J ends lost 4 bases and 3 bases respectively, with 14 bases between them. CDR3 amino acids: CASSRSTALYNEQFF. CDR3 in DNA: TGTGCCAGCAGCCGATCTACCGCCCTCTACAATGAGCAGTTCTTC.

The chain couples TRBV30 to TRBJ2-1; 9 bases map to TRBD2. The CDR3 has 14 residues. After removal of 2 bases from V and 10 bases from J, the junction contained 9 bases not matched to a gene. Germline V gene data show CDR1 as GTSNPN and CDR2 as SVGIG (reference sequence). The CDR3 DNA is TGTGCCTGGAGTAAGCGGGAGGAGCCGTGGGAGCAGTTCTTC. Residues: CAWSKREEPWEQFF.

The chain recombines TRBV2 with TRBJ2-3, with 12 nucleotides matching TRBD2. Germline CDR1 is SNHLY and CDR2 is FYNNEI. This CDR3 region has 15 residues. The J segment lost 8 bases and the V segment lost 1 base, leaving 4 bases of the junction unmatched. CDR3 protein: CASSEGLAGAGTQYF. CDR3 coding DNA: TGTGCCAGCAGTGAAGGACTAGCGGGAGCCGGTACGCAGTATTTT.

A single count supports this clone. This chain links TRBV2 with TRBJ1-4; D gene unclear. CDR1 and CDR2 (germline): SNHLY, FYNNEI. CDR3 size: 17 residues. V was shortened by 3 bases and J by 0 bases, with 14 bases between the two germline ends. The CDR3, as DNA: TGTGCCAGCAGTGAGGAGGAAGTTGGGGCAACTAATGAAAAACTGTTTTTT. Translation: CASSEEEVGATNEKLFF.

This clone has more than one count but fewer than ten. The chain couples TRBV7-9 to TRBJ2-7; 9 nucleotides align to TRBD2. The length of the CDR3 is 14 residues. CDR1 and CDR2 (germline): SEHNR, FQNEAQ (reference sequence). Trimming removed 5 bases from V and 1 base from J; junction bases left unmatched: 3. The CDR3 spells CASSRGLASYEQYF. As DNA, the CDR3 is TGTGCCAGCAGCCGCGGACTAGCGTCCTACGAGCAGTACTTC. The full variable domain, its missing parts supplied by reference TRBV7-9 and TRBJ2-7, is DTGVSQNPRHKITKRGQNVTFRCDPISEHNRLYWYRQTLGQGPEFLTYFQNEAQLEKSRLLSDRFSAERPKGSFSTLEIQRTEQGDSAMYLCASSRGLASYEQYFGPGTRLTVT.

The chain employs TRBV5-1 and TRBJ2-3; TRBD1 matches at 8 bases. The germline V gene encodes CDR1 SGHRS and CDR2 YFSETQ. This CDR3 region has 16 residues. J gave up 6 bases and V 0 bases, and 9 bases lay outside the gene matches. This chain's CDR3 is CASSLALGQGSDTQYF. The DNA for the CDR3 is TGCGCCAGCAGCTTGGCCCTAGGACAGGGATCGGATACGCAGTATTTT. The complete variable domain, with remaining parts taken from reference TRBV5-1 and TRBJ2-3, reads KAGVTQTPRYLIKTRGQQVTLSCSPISGHRSVSWYQQTPGQGLQFLFEYFSETQRNKGNFPGRFSGRQFSNSRSEMNVSTLELGDSALYLCASSLALGQGSDTQYFGPGTRLTVL.

The rearrangement links TRBV2 to TRBJ2-1; tentative D call: TRBD2 (8 bases). Deletions cut 3 bases from V and 3 bases from J, with 15 bases between. Germline-derived CDR1 and CDR2 are SNHLY and FYNNEI. This CDR3 spans 16 amino acids. The CDR3, as DNA: TGTGCCAGCAGTGAGAGTAGCGGGGACAGCTACAATGAGCAGTTCTTC. The encoded protein is CASSESSGDSYNEQFF.

This chain uses TRBV9 with TRBJ2-7, with 10 bases fitting TRBD1. Germline CDR1 and CDR2: SGDLS and YYNGEE. With 3 bases clipped from V and 3 bases from J, the junction kept 3 bases outside the gene matches. CDR3 length: 14 amino acids. The CDR3, as DNA: TGTGCCAGCAGCGCAGGACAGGGGGACTACGAGCAGTACTTC. Amino acid sequence: CASSAGQGDYEQYF.

The V gene is TRBV5-6, the J gene TRBJ2-3; D not certain. From germline, CDR1 is SGHDT and CDR2 YYEEEE. CDR3 size: 12 residues. V was shortened by 3 bases and J by 4 bases, with 6 bases between the two germline ends. The CDR3 spells CASSWASDTQYF. CDR3 DNA: TGTGCCAGCAGCTGGGCCTCAGATACGCAGTATTTT.

This clone was counted a few times. The genes are TRBV5-1 and TRBJ1-2, with TRBD1 matching over 9 bases. This CDR3 spans 15 amino acids. The germline CDR1 and CDR2 sequences are SGHRS and YFSETQ. V lost 0 bases, J lost 2 bases, and 2 bases stayed unmatched. CDR3: CASSLAGTGNYGYTF. The CDR3 nucleotides read TGCGCCAGCAGCTTGGCCGGGACAGGGAACTATGGCTACACCTTC.